Listed below are T cell receptor beta chains from one sample, sequenced in a study of T cell repertoires in cytomegalovirus infection. MiXCR, run by TCRdb on the reads, gives a single entry per CDR3 protein. The sample contains roughly 200,000 distinct CDR3 sequences, about 15% of which appear only once. Sequenced: CD8+ T cells from PBMCs. The receptors shown here come from a human donor in good health (CMV status not recorded). Some clones in this sample may be carry-over from other donors' samples. Both conserved end residues are part of each CDR3. The order of the fields is clone size, D gene, J gene, V gene, CDR3 DNA, CDR3 protein. The D gene is left open where the match is weak. Clone size is stated in some rows and not others, as once, few, many or a class when expanded.

>few|NA|TRBJ2-7|TRBV7-9
TGTGCCAGCAGAGGCACGGGACGGACCTACGAGCAGTACTTC
CASRGTGRTYEQYF
>NA|TRBD1|TRBJ1-5|TRBV29-1
TGCAGCGCGGGGACAGGCAATAGCAATCAGCCCCAGCATTTT
CSAGTGNSNQPQHF
>few|NA|TRBJ1-1|TRBV20-1
TGCAGTGCTAGAGATAGAAGGGGGTTACATTATGAAGCTTTCTTT
CSARDRRGLHYEAFF
>few|TRBD2|TRBJ2-3|TRBV13
TGTGCCAGCAGCCCGATAGCGGGGGGAGATACGCAGTATTTT
CASSPIAGGDTQYF
>NA|NA|TRBJ2-5|TRBV7-6
TGTGCCAGCAGCTTACGAGGGTTTGAGACCCAGTACTTC
CASSLRGFETQYF
>few|NA|TRBJ2-7|TRBV24-1
TGTGCCACCAGTGATTACAGGGACGAGCAGTACTTC
CATSDYRDEQYF
>few|NA|TRBJ1-1|TRBV7-2
TGTGCCAGCAGCTCGAGAGGGGGATTTGAAGCTTTCTTT
CASSSRGGFEAFF
>few|NA|TRBJ2-2|TRBV2
TGTGCCAGCAGTGAATACAGGGCCGAGGCCGGGGAGCTGTTTTTT
CASSEYRAEAGELFF
>many|NA|TRBJ1-4|TRBV12-3/TRBV12-4
TGTGCCAGCACCCCCGGCGGGGCCCGGGAAAAACTGTTTTTT
CASTPGGAREKLFF
>once|TRBD2|TRBJ2-1|TRBV6-2/TRBV6-3
TGTGCCAGCAGTCCTATACTAGCGAGTTCTTACAATGAGCAGTTCTTC
CASSPILASSYNEQFF
>few|TRBD1|TRBJ1-2|TRBV14
TGTGCCAGCAGCCGGACAGGGAATAGCTATGGCTACACCTTC
CASSRTGNSYGYTF
>NA|TRBD1|TRBJ2-2|TRBV19
TGTGCCAGTACCCCCCTTTTTTTGACAGGGGGCGAATTGACCGGGGAGCTGTTTTTT
CASTPLFLTGGELTGELFF
>NA|TRBD1|TRBJ2-7|TRBV11-2
TGTGCCAGCAGCTGGGGGACAGCAAACTACGAGCAGTACTTC
CASSWGTANYEQYF
>NA|NA|TRBJ2-7|TRBV11-2
TGTGCCAGCAGCTTCACGCGGGAGCAGTACTTC
CASSFTREQYF
>NA|NA|TRBJ1-6|TRBV5-8
TGTGCCAGCAGCTTCTCTTCGACAGCCTACTATAATTCACCCCTCCACTTT
CASSFSSTAYYNSPLHF
>NA|NA|TRBJ2-1|TRBV29-1
TGCAGCGTTCCTTTCTCTAATGAGCAGTTCTTC
CSVPFSNEQFF
>NA|NA|TRBJ2-3|TRBV10-3
TGTGCCATCAGTGATTCTCGGGGGAGTAGCACAGATACGCAGTATTTT
CAISDSRGSSTDTQYF
>NA|NA|TRBJ1-3|TRBV7-2
TGTGCCAGCAGCTTAGACCCCTGGGACACCATATATTTT
CASSLDPWDTIYF
>NA|NA|TRBJ1-1|TRBV19
TGTGCCAGTAGCACGGGGGGGGCGTGGGTCAACACTGTAGCTTTCTTT
CASSTGGAWVNTVAFF
>NA|TRBD1|TRBJ1-2|TRBV28
TGTGCCAGCAGGGGACAGGGCGAACTATATGGCTACACCTTC
CASRGQGELYGYTF
>NA|NA|TRBJ1-2|TRBV7-9
TGTGCCAGCAGCCGAGCCGACAATAACTATGGCTACACCTTC
CASSRADNNYGYTF
>few|NA|TRBJ2-1|TRBV7-6
TGTGCCAGCAGCTCTACGGGGAGCCCCCCATACAATGAGCAGTTCTTC
CASSSTGSPPYNEQFF
>few|TRBD1|TRBJ1-2|TRBV7-9
TGTGCCAGCAGCTCCCGGGACAGCTCTATGGATGACTACACCTTC
CASSSRDSSMDDYTF
>NA|NA|TRBJ1-5|TRBV9
TGTGCCAGCAGCGCAGGGACATCAGCAGATCAGCCCCAGCATTTT
CASSAGTSADQPQHF
>NA|NA|TRBJ2-7|TRBV7-9
TGTGCCAGCAGCCTCTCCAAAGGGCTATCCTCCTACGAGCAGTACTTC
CASSLSKGLSSYEQYF
>NA|TRBD1|TRBJ2-1|TRBV7-7
TGTGCCAGCAGCCTTCGACAGGGGGTAGCTCATGAGCAGTTCTTC
CASSLRQGVAHEQFF
>NA|NA|TRBJ2-3|TRBV7-8
TGTGCCAGCAGCTTGTGGGTGGGAACAGATACGCAGTATTTT
CASSLWVGTDTQYF
>NA|NA|TRBJ2-2|TRBV2
TGTGCCAGCAGTGAAAGGGCCGGGGAGCTGTTTTTT
CASSERAGELFF
>few|NA|TRBJ2-7|TRBV10-3
TGTGCCATCAGGCCTCAGGGGATTAAATCCTACGAGCAGTACTTC
CAIRPQGIKSYEQYF
>NA|TRBD1|TRBJ2-1|TRBV5-6
TGTGCCAGCAGCTTTGCAGGGGGCAATGAGCAGTTCTTC
CASSFAGGNEQFF
>few|NA|TRBJ2-3|TRBV7-2
TGTGCCAGCAGCTCCGTGGTTACAGATACGCAGTATTTT
CASSSVVTDTQYF
>NA|NA|TRBJ2-1|TRBV29-1
TGCAGCGTTGAAGGGCAGGCTTACAATGAGCAGTTCTTC
CSVEGQAYNEQFF
>few|NA|TRBJ2-3|TRBV7-2
TGTGCCAGCAGCGAACCGAAAGACAGAATCTTGAATACGCAGTATTTT
CASSEPKDRILNTQYF
>few|NA|TRBJ1-5|TRBV9
TGTGCCAGCAGCGTAGCAGGAGGGGCAGGGCAGCCCCAGCATTTT
CASSVAGGAGQPQHF
>few|NA|TRBJ2-5|TRBV5-6
TGTGCCAGCAGGGACAGCCTCCAAGAGACCCAGTACTTC
CASRDSLQETQYF
>NA|TRBD2|TRBJ2-1|TRBV12-3/TRBV12-4
TGTGCCAGCAGTCCGGGACTAGGCCTTATCTATGAGCAGTTCTTC
CASSPGLGLIYEQFF
>few|NA|TRBJ1-1|TRBV11-1
TGTGCCAGCAGCCCTTCAGGGATTTTGAACACTGAAGCTTTCTTT
CASSPSGILNTEAFF
>NA|NA|TRBJ1-5|TRBV12-3/TRBV12-4
TGTGCCAGCATCCAGGGGTATAGCAATCAGCCCCAGCATTTT
CASIQGYSNQPQHF
>NA|NA|TRBJ2-5|TRBV20-1
TGCAGTGCTTCATCCGGGACGGGCGAAGAGACCCAGTACTTC
CSASSGTGEETQYF
>NA|NA|TRBJ2-1|TRBV27
TGTGCCAGCAGTTTACAAGTTGCCTCCTACAATGAGCAGTTCTTC
CASSLQVASYNEQFF